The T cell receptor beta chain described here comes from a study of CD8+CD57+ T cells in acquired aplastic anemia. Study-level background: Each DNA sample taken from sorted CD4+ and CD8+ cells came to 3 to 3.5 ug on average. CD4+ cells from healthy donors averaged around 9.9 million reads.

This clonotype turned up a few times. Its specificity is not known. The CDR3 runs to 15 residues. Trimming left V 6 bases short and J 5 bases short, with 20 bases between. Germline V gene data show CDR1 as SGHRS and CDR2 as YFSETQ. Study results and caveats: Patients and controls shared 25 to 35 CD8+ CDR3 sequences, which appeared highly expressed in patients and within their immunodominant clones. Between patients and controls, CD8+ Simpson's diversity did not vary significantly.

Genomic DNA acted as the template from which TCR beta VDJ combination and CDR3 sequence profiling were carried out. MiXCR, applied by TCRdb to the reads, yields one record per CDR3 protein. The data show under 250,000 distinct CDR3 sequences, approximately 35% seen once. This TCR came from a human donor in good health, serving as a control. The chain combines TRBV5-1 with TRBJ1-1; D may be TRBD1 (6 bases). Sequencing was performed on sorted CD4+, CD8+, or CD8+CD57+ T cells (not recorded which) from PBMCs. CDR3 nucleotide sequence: TGCGCCAGCAACCCTTGGATGCAGGGGAATACTGAAGCTTTCTTT. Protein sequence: CASNPWMQGNTEAFF. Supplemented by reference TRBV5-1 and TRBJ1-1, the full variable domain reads KAGVTQTPRYLIKTRGQQVTLSCSPISGHRSVSWYQQTPGQGLQFLFEYFSETQRNKGNFPGRFSGRQFSNSRSEMNVSTLELGDSALYLCASNPWMQGNTEAFFGQGTRLTVV.